The 23 T cell receptor beta chains given below trace back to one sample, sequenced in a study of glioma-infiltrating T cells after dendritic cell vaccination. Sequenced by immunoSEQ multiplex PCR; TCRdb stores in-frame clones only, minus some. This sample has around 58,000 clones, with 75% to 85% found just once. The sample in question was blood, obtained before dendritic cell vaccination. The receptors come from a human donor with glioblastoma.

Comment on this clone: Distinct nucleotide sequences in the sample also encode this CDR3. This chain links TRBV27 with TRBJ2-3; no clear D. The ends were cut back, 3 bases at V and 1 base at J, with 5 bases in the middle. This CDR3 region has 13 residues. Germline CDR1 reads MNHEY; CDR2 reads SMNVEV (reference sequence). CDR3 amino acids: CASSFSGTDTQYF. CDR3 coding DNA: TGTGCCAGCAGTTTTTCGGGCACAGATACGCAGTATTTT.

There are a few counts of this clone. This sequence joins TRBV29-1 and TRBJ1-1, with TRBD1 matching 7 bases. The germline V gene encodes CDR1 SQVTM and CDR2 ANQGSEA. CDR3 size: 11 residues. Trimming took 6 bases from V and 10 from J; bases not matched to a gene: 8. CDR3 loop: CSVRMEGAAFF. The CDR3 coding sequence is TGCAGCGTCCGGATGGAGGGGGCAGCTTTCTTT. Variable domain in full (rest from reference TRBV29-1 and TRBJ1-1): SAVISQKPSRDICQRGTSLTIQCQVDSQVTMMFWYRQQPGQSLTLIATANQGSEATYESGFVIDKFPISRPNLTFSTLTVSNMSPEDSSIYLCSVRMEGAAFFGQGTRLTVV.

The V and J genes are TRBV28 and TRBJ1-2; 8 bases match TRBD1. V gave up 4 bases and J gave up 0 bases; unmatched junction bases: 7. The V gene's germline CDR1 is MDHEN and CDR2 SYDVKM. This CDR3 contains 16 residues. The CDR3 sequence is CASSSFDRGSNYGYTF. In DNA form, the CDR3 reads TGTGCCAGCAGTTCGTTCGACAGGGGATCTAACTATGGCTACACCTTC.

The genes are TRBV18 and TRBJ2-1, with 10 nucleotides matching TRBD1. Germline-derived CDR1 and CDR2 are KGHSH and LQKENI. V gave up 1 base and J gave up 6 bases; unmatched junction bases: 0. This CDR3 is built from 14 residues. The chain's CDR3 is CASSPRTGGNEQFF. CDR3 DNA sequence: TGTGCCAGCTCACCACGGACAGGGGGCAATGAGCAGTTCTTC.

The V call is TRBV30, the J call TRBJ1-1, with D possibly matching TRBD1 (5 bases). Looked up from germline, CDR1 is GTSNPN and CDR2 is SVGIG (reference sequence). The CDR3 loop spans 14 amino acids. The V and J ends lost 3 bases and 4 bases respectively, with 15 bases between them. The CDR3 loop is CAWRAAGSGTEAFF. The CDR3 bases are TGTGCCTGGAGGGCCGCAGGGTCGGGCACTGAAGCTTTCTTT.

This clone has a handful of counts. The chain combines TRBV5-8 with TRBJ2-3; unclear D gene. With 3 bases removed from V and 7 bases from J, the gap between germline ends came to 15 bases. Germline V lookup: CDR1 SGHTS, CDR2 YDEGEE. This CDR3 contains 14 residues. The CDR3 sequence: CASSSDEEMNTQYF. The CDR3 DNA sequence: TGTGCCAGCAGCTCTGACGAGGAGATGAATACGCAGTATTTT.

This rearrangement joins TRBV19 to TRBJ1-2, with D maybe TRBD1 (6 bases). The CDR3 extends over 13 amino acids. Trimming took off 7 bases at V and 2 bases at J, with 11 bases between the two ends. Germline values: CDR1 LNHDA, CDR2 SQIVND (reference sequence). The CDR3 loop is CASIGQLNYGYTF. The DNA of the CDR3 is TGTGCCAGTATCGGACAGCTCAACTATGGCTACACCTTC.

This clone was seen more than once but under ten times. The genes are TRBV11-2 and TRBJ2-5, with D perhaps TRBD1 (6 bases). Per the germline V gene, CDR1 is SGHAT and CDR2 is FQNNGV. This CDR3 region has 13 residues. Trimming shortened V by 5 bases and J by 5 bases, and 12 bases separated the two germline ends. CDR3 DNA: TGTGCCAGCAGCGCCTGGGGGCCGGAGACCCAGTACTTC. It is translated as CASSAWGPETQYF. The variable domain in full, completed from reference TRBV11-2 and TRBJ2-5, reads EAGVAQSPRYKIIEKRQSVAFWCNPISGHATLYWYQQILGQGPKLLIQFQNNGVVDDSQLPKDRFSAERLKGVDSTLKIQPAKLEDSAVYLCASSAWGPETQYFGPGTRLLVL.

The count of this clone is one. The chain employs TRBV19 and TRBJ2-7; TRBD2 aligns across 15 bases. The CDR3 is made up of 18 amino acids. Germline V CDR1 and CDR2: LNHDA, SQIVND (reference sequence). Trimming cost V 5 bases and J 6 bases; bases outside gene matches: 14. In DNA form, the CDR3 reads TGTGCCAGTAGTCAGCGGACTAGCGGGGGGGCCTTATCCGCCGAGCAGTACTTC. Translating gives CASSQRTSGGALSAEQYF.

This chain connects TRBV7-2 to TRBJ1-6; 8 positions match TRBD1. The CDR3 spans 16 residues. Per the germline V gene, CDR1 is SGHTA and CDR2 is FQGNSA. The ends lost 1 base at V and 9 bases at J; junction bases unmatched: 8. CDR3 DNA sequence: TGTGCCAGCAGCTTAGTCCCGGGACAGGACACTTCACCCCTCCACTTT. This sequence encodes CASSLVPGQDTSPLHF.

The V gene is TRBV2, the J gene TRBJ1-5; TRBD1 matches at 7 bases. CDR3 length: 13 residues. The germline CDR1 and CDR2 sequences are SNHLY and FYNNEI. V lost 10 bases and J lost 3; bases outside the gene matches: 6. In nucleotides, the CDR3 is TGTGCCACTGGGACAGACTACAATCAGCCCCAGCATTTT. Protein: CATGTDYNQPQHF.

This chain links TRBV5-1 with TRBJ2-1; TRBD2 matches at 13 bases. The CDR3 extends over 16 amino acids. In germline, CDR1 is SGHRS, CDR2 YFSETQ. V gave up 0 bases and J gave up 5 bases; unmatched junction bases: 2. CDR3 bases: TGCGCCAGCAGCTTGGGGACTAGCGGGGGCCACAATGAGCAGTTCTTC. It codes for CASSLGTSGGHNEQFF. The variable domain in full, with the rest retrieved from reference TRBV5-1 and TRBJ2-1, is KAGVTQTPRYLIKTRGQQVTLSCSPISGHRSVSWYQQTPGQGLQFLFEYFSETQRNKGNFPGRFSGRQFSNSRSEMNVSTLELGDSALYLCASSLGTSGGHNEQFFGPGTRLTVL.

This clone turned up a few times. This sequence joins TRBV28 and TRBJ2-1; D is uncertain. This CDR3 is built from 11 residues. V was trimmed by 4 bases and J by 7 bases, leaving 5 bases between them. CDR1 is MDHEN and CDR2 is SYDVKM in the germline V gene. CDR3: CASSSGNEQFF. The CDR3, as DNA: TGTGCCAGCAGTTCCGGTAATGAGCAGTTCTTC.

This rearrangement joins TRBV7-9 to TRBJ2-3; 14 positions match TRBD2. Germline lookup yields CDR1 SEHNR and CDR2 FQNEAQ (reference sequence). V dropped 10 bases and J dropped 1; count of bases not matched to a gene: 10. The CDR3 is 17 residues long. The CDR3 coding sequence is TGTGCCACTACAGCGGGACTAGCGGGGGCGGGCACAGATACGCAGTATTTT. It encodes CATTAGLAGAGTDTQYF.

V gene TRBV19 combines with J gene TRBJ2-5; 7 nucleotides line up with TRBD1. The end of the DNA fits TRBJ2-7 better, so the J call may be wrong. This CDR3 contains 14 residues. Per germline, CDR1 LNHDA and CDR2 SQIVND (reference sequence). The CDR3 DNA follows: TGTGCCAGTAGTATCCCCGACAGGGTCCACGAGCAGTACTTC. It translates to CASSIPDRVHEQYF.

This clone was detected once. The rearrangement uses TRBV10-2 and TRBJ2-7; 9 nucleotides align to TRBD2. Trimming removed 6 bases from V and 0 bases from J; junction bases left unmatched: 3. The CDR3 has 14 amino acids. Germline CDR1 WSHSY, CDR2 SAAADI. CDR3 nucleotide sequence: TGCGCCAGCAGCCAAGCGGGGGGCTCCTACGAGCAGTACTTC. It specifies CASSQAGGSYEQYF.

A few counts support this clone. V is TRBV19 and J is TRBJ1-5, with TRBD1 matching 7 bases. The V segment lost 3 bases and the J segment 6 bases; nucleotides outside the gene matches: 8. This CDR3 is 15 amino acids long. Germline CDR1 reads LNHDA; CDR2 reads SQIVND (reference sequence). CDR3 loop: CASSMGPRGSQPQHF. DNA of the CDR3: TGTGCCAGTAGTATGGGCCCCAGGGGGAGTCAGCCCCAGCATTTT.

J is TRBJ1-1 and V is TRBV29-1; 9 positions match TRBD1. V dropped 6 bases and J dropped 11; count of bases not matched to a gene: 13. This CDR3 is 13 amino acids long. The germline gives CDR1 SQVTM, CDR2 ANQGSEA. Here the CDR3 DNA reads TGCAGCGTGGGATCGACAGGGGGGGGTGGGGCTTTCTTT. Encoded protein: CSVGSTGGGGAFF. Full variable domain (rest looked up from reference TRBV29-1 and TRBJ1-1): SAVISQKPSRDICQRGTSLTIQCQVDSQVTMMFWYRQQPGQSLTLIATANQGSEATYESGFVIDKFPISRPNLTFSTLTVSNMSPEDSSIYLCSVGSTGGGGAFFGQGTRLTVV.

The J gene is TRBJ2-1, the V gene TRBV18; 10 nucleotides agree with TRBD2. With V trimmed by 6 bases and J by 7 bases, 12 bases remained unmatched. Germline loops: CDR1 KGHSH, CDR2 LQKENI. This CDR3 is 16 amino acids long. CDR3 in amino acids: CASSPRLAGEGNEQFF. In nucleotides, the CDR3 is TGTGCCAGCTCCCCTCGGCTAGCGGGGGAGGGTAATGAGCAGTTCTTC.

As regards this clone: The sample carries other DNA sequences with the same CDR3. V is TRBV30 and J is TRBJ1-2, with D possibly being TRBD1 (6 bases). There are 14 residues in the CDR3. V was clipped by 0 bases and J by 4 bases, with 12 bases between them. Looked up from germline, CDR1 is GTSNPN and CDR2 is SVGIG (reference sequence). The CDR3 is CAWSVPGQFYGYTF. Here the CDR3 DNA reads TGTGCCTGGAGTGTCCCCGGACAGTTCTATGGCTACACCTTC.

The chain uses TRBV14 and TRBJ2-1; 8 bases are a match to TRBD1. This CDR3 has 17 residues. Germline assignment: CDR1 SGHDN and CDR2 FVKESK. Trimming cost V 4 bases and J 0 bases; bases outside gene matches: 8. The CDR3 bases are TGTGCCAGCAGCCGCTTCAAAACAGGGGGCTCCTACAATGAGCAGTTCTTC. This codes for CASSRFKTGGSYNEQFF.

The chain recombines TRBV2 with TRBJ1-2, with D unresolved. Trimming stripped 2 bases from V and 8 bases from J, with 12 bases between. The germline gives CDR1 SNHLY, CDR2 FYNNEI. The CDR3 totals 13 residues. The CDR3 DNA follows: TGTGCCAGCAGTGAAACAGTGGCGGGAGGCTACACCTTC. This gives the protein CASSETVAGGYTF.

The rearrangement joins TRBV6-5 to TRBJ2-4, with TRBD1 identical over 7 bases. CDR3 length: 14 residues. Germline values: CDR1 MNHEY, CDR2 SVGAGI. V lost 6 bases, J lost 1 base, and 3 bases stayed unmatched. CDR3 DNA: TGTGCCAGCAGCCCGGGACAGGCCAAAAACATTCAGTACTTC. Translated: CASSPGQAKNIQYF.